The next 18 T cell receptor beta chains were all read from a single sample in a study of blood T cell repertoires in COVID-19. Assay used: immunoSEQ multiplex PCR; TCRdb lists only in-frame clones, some missing. The data contain roughly 200,000 clones, 75% to 90% of them seen just once; the ten biggest clones take up just under 8.5%. Sample: peripheral blood. All receptors come from a woman aged 60-75 years with acute or convalescent COVID-19.

This clone has just a few counts. This chain uses TRBV19 with TRBJ1-1; the D is unclear. V was shortened by 2 bases and J by 6 bases, with 7 bases between the two germline ends. Germline V gene sequence: CDR1 LNHDA, CDR2 SQIVND (reference sequence). The CDR3 consists of 12 residues. CDR3 nucleotide sequence: TGTGCCAGTAGTATAACGACATCTGAAGCTTTCTTT. Its protein product is CASSITTSEAFF.

The chain recombines TRBV29-1 with TRBJ2-3, with D possibly TRBD1 on 6 matching bases. The V gene's germline CDR1 is SQVTM and CDR2 ANQGSEA. With 6 bases removed from V and 2 bases from J, the gap between germline ends came to 12 bases. This CDR3 comprises 13 residues. DNA of the CDR3: TGCAGCGTCAAGGACAGACTCACAGATACGCAGTATTTT. Translated, it gives CSVKDRLTDTQYF.

This chain links TRBV7-8 with TRBJ2-7, with 7 bases that match TRBD1. V shed 1 base and J 4 bases; nucleotides not matched to a gene: 4. The CDR3 is made up of 14 amino acids. Germline CDR1 reads SGHVS; CDR2 reads FQNEAQ. This chain's CDR3 is CASSLGQGRYEQYV. The DNA of the CDR3 is TGTGCCAGCAGCTTAGGACAGGGCCGATACGAGCAGTACGTC.

The chain carries TRBV5-4 and TRBJ1-2, with D unclear. This CDR3 is 15 amino acids long. The V end lost 5 bases, the J end lost 6 bases, and 20 bases lay between the germline ends. Germline V gives CDR1 SGHNT, CDR2 YYREEE (reference sequence). The CDR3 loop is CASSGRREVQDGYTF. CDR3 DNA: TGTGCCAGCAGTGGCAGACGGGAGGTTCAGGATGGCTACACCTTC.

The chain links TRBV15 to TRBJ2-1; 7 bases align to TRBD2. Unmatched junction bases numbered 12, after V lost 0 bases and J lost 7 bases. Germline values: CDR1 LNHNV, CDR2 YYDKDF (reference sequence). The length of the CDR3 is 17 residues. CDR3 coding DNA: TGTGCCACCAGCAGAGATCTCGGAGGCCAGGGAGGGAATGAGCAGTTCTTC. This translates into CATSRDLGGQGGNEQFF.

V is TRBV28 and J is TRBJ1-5; 9 bases align to TRBD1. Unmatched junction bases numbered 9, after V lost 5 bases and J lost 7 bases. Germline loops: CDR1 MDHEN, CDR2 SYDVKM. The CDR3 spans 15 residues. CDR3 DNA: TGTGCCAGCAGTACCGACCGGGACAGGGTACAGCCCCAGCATTTT. Translation gives CASSTDRDRVQPQHF. The full variable domain, with the rest looked up from reference TRBV28 and TRBJ1-5, is DVKVTQSSRYLVKRTGEKVFLECVQDMDHENMFWYRQDPGLGLRLIYFSYDVKMKEKGDIPEGYSVSREKKERFSLILESASTNQTSMYLCASSTDRDRVQPQHFGDGTRLSIL.

Here the CDR3 reads CASSGILAGRGATQYF. Written as DNA, the CDR3 is TGTGCCAGCAGCGGAATACTAGCGGGACGGGGGGCGACCCAGTACTTC. The chain employs TRBV7-8 and TRBJ2-5; 10 bases align to TRBD2. Germline trimming cut 5 bases from V and 7 bases from J; bases unmatched to any gene: 13. CDR1 is SGHVS, CDR2 FQNEAQ, per germline. This CDR3 has 16 amino acids.

This chain connects TRBV7-6 to TRBJ2-1; 12 positions match TRBD2. The germline gives CDR1 SGHVS, CDR2 FNYEAQ. V trimming: 5 bases; J trimming: 0 bases; junction bases outside the gene matches: 8. The CDR3 runs 18 residues. This CDR3 reads CASSKGLAGGSSYNEQFF. CDR3 nucleotides: TGTGCCAGCAGCAAGGGACTAGCGGGTGGAAGCTCCTACAATGAGCAGTTCTTC.

The chain uses TRBV30 and TRBJ1-5; 7 positions agree with TRBD1. The J segment lost 4 bases and the V segment lost 3 bases, leaving 9 bases of the junction unmatched. This CDR3 is 15 amino acids long. The germline CDR1 and CDR2 sequences are GTSNPN and SVGIG (reference sequence). The CDR3: CAWSDGPQGNQPQHF. CDR3 nucleotides: TGTGCCTGGAGCGATGGACCACAGGGGAATCAGCCCCAGCATTTT.

The genes are TRBV7-3 and TRBJ2-1; the match to TRBD1 covers 7 bases. The CDR3 totals 14 residues. J was trimmed by 4 bases and V by 5 bases; bases with no gene match: 5. Germline V gene sequence: CDR1 SGHTA, CDR2 FQGTGA. CDR3 DNA sequence: TGTGCCAGCAGCGAGTCGACAGGGTACAATGAGCAGTTCTTC. Its protein is CASSESTGYNEQFF. The variable domain in full, completed from reference TRBV7-3 and TRBJ2-1, reads GAGVSQTPSNKVTEKGKYVELRCDPISGHTALYWYRQSLGQGPEFLIYFQGTGAADDSGLPNDRFFAVRPEGSVSTLKIQRTERGDSAVYLCASSESTGYNEQFFGPGTRLTVL.

The gene calls are TRBV2 and TRBJ1-5; 8 bases fit TRBD1. In germline, CDR1 is SNHLY, CDR2 FYNNEI. Unmatched junction bases numbered 11, after V lost 5 bases and J lost 5 bases. The CDR3 has 16 amino acids. CDR3 DNA sequence: TGTGCCAGCAGTAAACGTGGACAGGGAGATTATCAGCCCCAGCATTTT. Encoded protein: CASSKRGQGDYQPQHF. Variable domain in full (rest from reference TRBV2 and TRBJ1-5): EPEVTQTPSHQVTQMGQEVILRCVPISNHLYFYWYRQILGQKVEFLVSFYNNEISEKSEIFDDQFSVERPDGSNFTLKIRSTKLEDSAMYFCASSKRGQGDYQPQHFGDGTRLSIL.

The V call is TRBV9, the J call TRBJ2-7, with 9 nucleotides matching TRBD1. From germline, CDR1 is SGDLS and CDR2 YYNGEE. CDR3 length: 17 amino acids. The trim removed 0 bases at V and 2 bases at J, leaving 9 bases unmatched. CDR3 DNA sequence: TGTGCCAGCAGCGTAGGTTGGGACAGGGTTGTCCCCTACGAGCAGTACTTC. Protein sequence: CASSVGWDRVVPYEQYF.

This clone appeared a single time. This chain links TRBV6-5 with TRBJ2-5, with 11 positions matching TRBD2. CDR3 size: 15 residues. J lost 2 bases, V lost 4 bases, and 3 bases had no gene match. CDR1 MNHEY and CDR2 SVGAGI come from the germline V gene. The CDR3 sequence is CASSLTSGIQETQYF. CDR3 nucleotide sequence: TGTGCCAGCAGTTTGACTAGCGGGATACAAGAGACCCAGTACTTC.

V gene TRBV4-1 combines with J gene TRBJ1-1; TRBD1 might be the D (6 bases). Trimming took off 4 bases at V and 0 bases at J, with 27 bases between the two ends. Germline-derived CDR1 and CDR2 are MGHRA and YSYEKL. This CDR3 region has 20 residues. The DNA of the CDR3 is TGCGCCAGCAGCCCCGACCTCACCTTCGGACAGATTAATATGAACACTGAAGCTTTCTTT. Translation gives CASSPDLTFGQINMNTEAFF.

The chain recombines TRBV28 with TRBJ2-2, with 11 bases matching TRBD1. The CDR3 totals 17 residues. The junction had 9 bases not matched to a gene; V was cut back by 6 bases and J by 3 bases. Germline V CDR1 and CDR2: MDHEN, SYDVKM. CDR3 DNA sequence: TGTGCCAGCAGCAGAGGACGGGGACAGGGGGACACCGGGGAGCTGTTTTTT. Translating gives CASSRGRGQGDTGELFF.

The J gene is TRBJ2-5, the V gene TRBV29-1; 10 bases agree with TRBD2. Germline V gene lookup returns CDR1 SQVTM and CDR2 ANQGSEA. The length of the CDR3 is 13 residues. After removal of 6 bases from V and 5 bases from J, the junction contained 6 bases not matched to a gene. The CDR3 is CSVEREGRETQYF. The CDR3 DNA is TGCAGCGTCGAGCGGGAGGGCCGCGAGACCCAGTACTTC.

This clone came up a few times. V is TRBV28 and J is TRBJ1-1, with D possibly matching TRBD1 (6 bases). The CDR3 is 14 residues long. Germline CDR1 reads MDHEN; CDR2 reads SYDVKM. The V end was cut by 6 bases, the J end by 3 bases, with 14 bases between. The CDR3 nucleotides read TGTGCCAGCAGACCCGGGGGGCGGGACACTGAAGCTTTCTTT. It specifies CASRPGGRDTEAFF.

Remarks on this clone: The germline gene is not matched at one end of the junction; a read error may be the cause. The genes are TRBV7-7 and TRBJ2-2; a weak D match, TRBD1 (6 bases). CDR1 is SSHAT and CDR2 is FNYEAQ in the germline V gene (reference sequence). There are 15 residues in the CDR3. CDR3 sequence: CASSPQGANTGELFF. The CDR3, as DNA: TGTGCTAGCAGCCCACAGGGTGCGAACACCGGGGAGCTGTTTTTT.